This T cell receptor beta chain was documented in a study of shared clonotypes between healthy human individuals (dated by TCRdb to the early 2020s). Some background on the complete study: A few men and a couple of women, aged 18 to 49 years, made up the cohort. For each donor, CD4 naive and CD4 memory were each run on three plates, CD8 naive on two plates, and CD8 memory on one plate. Different laboratories and diverse techniques were used to prepare libraries and sequence TCR repertoires, to increase sequencing depth and limit assay-specific biases. Leukapheresis yielded between about 0.94 and 9 billion PBMCs per donor. Blood TCR repertoires of a handful of healthy adults were deeply sequenced to estimate repertoire size and the extent of clonotype sharing between individuals. What the study reported, not specific to this receptor: Even with the large sequencing depth, rarefaction of the sorted-subset datasets indicated that sequencing was incomplete. Across four donors, around 5% of naive CD4, roughly 3.4% of naive CD8, approximately 2.5% of memory CD4, and under 0.45% of memory CD8 clonotypes were shared. Higher generation probabilities were observed for clonotypes shared by all four sorted-subset donors than for non-shared clonotypes. Because the study included a small number of donors, the genetic and exposure-history diversity represented was limited. Pairwise subsampling led to the expectation that sequencing depth would affect the degree of clonotype sharing among donors. Sampling was limited to blood, and TCR repertoires in tissue likely differ from TCR repertoires in blood. Naive subsets generally had larger estimated clonotype richness than memory subsets did.

TCR CDR3 regions were amplified from genomic DNA by multiplex PCR using the deep immunoSEQ assay. Extracted genomic DNA from each cell subset was spread evenly across all wells of several immunoSEQ 96-well plates, with each plate serving as a replicate. For sorted subsets, about 200 ng genomic DNA, equal to 30,000 to 35,000 T cell genomes, was loaded into each replicate PCR. The purified libraries were quantified using a Qubit 3.0 fluorometer, sized with a Bioanalyzer 2100, and then quantified again using the KAPA Library Quantification kit. Every immunoSEQ 96-well plate was sequenced on a separate single-read 150-cycle Illumina NextSeq 550 flow cell. In the source study's methods: Because the immunoSEQ output held only junctional sequences and lacked quality scores, the filtering could not match the filtering applied to full-length reads. Sequences were annotated with PyIR, a Python wrapper for IgBLAST v1.9, and V/J genes and CDR3 were assigned using IMGT germline references. Reads with weak V/J assignments (E-value above 1e-6), missing CDR3, stop codons, out-of-frame junctions, or ambiguous translated residues were removed. V3J clonotypes were defined as sequences sharing the same inferred V gene, J gene, and CDR3 amino acid sequence. Percentage overlap between repertoires was calculated by dividing the number of shared unique clonotypes by the size of the smaller repertoire. Richness of each repertoire was evaluated using RTK rarefaction, the Chao1 estimator, and Recon v2.1 estimates of unobserved clonotypes. Generation probabilities for all TCRbeta clonotypes obtained by the gDNA method from a handful of donors were computed using OLGA. TCRdb holds this immuneACCESS table with in-frame rearrangements only. Some clones are missing; in checked studies, unresolved V genes explain under half, and the rest has no known cause. D and trimming come from the DNA, and the V and J calls and clone size come from that table. The sample data list some 2 million clones, and roughly 96% of these were observed just once. Approximately 0.13% of the sample is in the top ten clones.

Donors were healthy HIV-negative adults with no recently reported acute infections or vaccinations. Every donor was a Caucasian adult living in Nashville, Tennessee, USA. CD4+ T cells were enriched by magnetic negative selection; naive cells were then positively selected on CD45RA, and the negative fraction formed the memory subset. Blood was obtained by leukapheresis, after which PBMCs were separated by Ficoll-Histopaque density gradient centrifugation and cryopreserved in liquid nitrogen vapor phase. Analytical flow cytometry was used to check the purity and quantity of every magnetically sorted T cell population. Genomic DNA was isolated from every sorted fraction and measured by UV absorbance on a Nanodrop 2000c. The cysteine opens and the phenylalanine closes a CDR3 of 15 amino acids. Only the CDR3 DNA stays, 45 bases, in frame from base 1. The CDR1 and CDR2 encoded by the germline V gene are SGHRS and YFSETQ. The trim is 0 bases for V and 8 bases for J, with a gap of 14 bases between the germline ends.

A word on this clone: The clone's antigen remains unknown. The sample holds no much larger clone one base away, and base qualities are not on file.

The TCR originated in a man aged 18 to 30 in good health. Source material: naive CD4+ T cells sorted from blood. Read against the paper, the sample's cell subset or site label means: CD45RA+ positively selected. The chain joins TRBV5-1 to TRBJ1-4; 6 matching bases give a weak D call of TRBD1. The CDR3 region reads CASSLDGGSVEKLFF. The DNA sequence follows: TGCGCCAGCAGCTTGGACGGGGGCTCGGTGGAAAAACTGTTTTTT.